This TCR beta chain was captured in a study of shared clonotypes between healthy human individuals. Whole-study context: CD4 naive and memory got three plates each, CD8 naive two, CD8 memory one.

Deep-level running was used for the assay. Over several immunoSEQ plates, each subset's genomic DNA was distributed in even portions. Clones were read by immunoSEQ multiplex PCR, and TCRdb kept only the in-frame ones, dropping some. Among 2 million to 2.5 million clones listed, 85% to 95% were seen once. The study drew all its donors from Caucasian adults living in Nashville, Tennessee. There are a few counts of this clone. The CDR3 is made up of 15 amino acids. Germline values: CDR1 SGHAT, CDR2 FQNNGV. J gave up 1 base and V 2 bases, and 4 bases lay outside the gene matches. This TCR came from a man aged 18 to 29 in good health. Some clones in this sample may be carry-over from other donors' samples. The V and J genes are TRBV11-2 and TRBJ1-1, with TRBD1 matching 7 bases. Sequences were obtained from naive CD4+ T cells from PBMCs. As to subset: CD45RA+ positively selected. The CDR3 DNA reads as TGTGCCAGCAGCTTATTACAGGGGAGGAACACTGAAGCTTTCTTT. The encoded protein is CASSLLQGRNTEAFF.